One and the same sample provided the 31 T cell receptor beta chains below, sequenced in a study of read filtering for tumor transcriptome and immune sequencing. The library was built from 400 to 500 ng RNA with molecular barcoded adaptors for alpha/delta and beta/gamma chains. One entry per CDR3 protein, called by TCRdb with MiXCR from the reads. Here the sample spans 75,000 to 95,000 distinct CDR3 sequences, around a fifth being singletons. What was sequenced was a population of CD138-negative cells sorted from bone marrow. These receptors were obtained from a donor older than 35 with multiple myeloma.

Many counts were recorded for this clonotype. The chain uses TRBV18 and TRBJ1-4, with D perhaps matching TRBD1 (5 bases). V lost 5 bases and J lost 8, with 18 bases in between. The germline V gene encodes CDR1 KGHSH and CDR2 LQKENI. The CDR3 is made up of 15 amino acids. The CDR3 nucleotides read TGTGCCAGCTCAGGTCAAACCCCCGGACAAGAAAAACTGTTTTTT. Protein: CASSGQTPGQEKLFF.

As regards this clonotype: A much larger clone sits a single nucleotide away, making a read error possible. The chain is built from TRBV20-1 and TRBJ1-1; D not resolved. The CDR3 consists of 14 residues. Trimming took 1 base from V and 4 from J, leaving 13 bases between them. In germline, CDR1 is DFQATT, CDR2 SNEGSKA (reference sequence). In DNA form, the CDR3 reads TGCAGTGCTAGAGTCCCGGGAAGCGTCACTGAAGCTTTCTTT. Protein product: CSARVPGSVTEAFF.

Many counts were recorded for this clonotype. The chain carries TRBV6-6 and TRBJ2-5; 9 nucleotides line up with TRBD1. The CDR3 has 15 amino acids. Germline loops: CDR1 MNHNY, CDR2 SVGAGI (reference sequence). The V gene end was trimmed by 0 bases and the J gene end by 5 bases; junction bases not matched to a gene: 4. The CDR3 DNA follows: TGTGCCAGCAGTTACTCCGGGACAGGGTCGGAGACCCAGTACTTC. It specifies CASSYSGTGSETQYF.

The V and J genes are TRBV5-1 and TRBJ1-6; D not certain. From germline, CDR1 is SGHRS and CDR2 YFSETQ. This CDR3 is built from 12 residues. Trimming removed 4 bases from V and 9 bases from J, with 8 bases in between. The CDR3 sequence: CASSDGSSPLHF. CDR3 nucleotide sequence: TGCGCCAGCAGCGACGGGAGTTCACCCCTCCACTTT.

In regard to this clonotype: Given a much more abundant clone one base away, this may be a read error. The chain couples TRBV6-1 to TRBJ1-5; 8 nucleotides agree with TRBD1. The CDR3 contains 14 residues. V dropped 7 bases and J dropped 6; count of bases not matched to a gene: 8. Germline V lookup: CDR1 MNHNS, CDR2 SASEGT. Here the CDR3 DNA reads TGTGCCAGCACCACGGGACAGGCCTGTCAGCCCCAGCATTTT. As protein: CASTTGQACQPQHF.

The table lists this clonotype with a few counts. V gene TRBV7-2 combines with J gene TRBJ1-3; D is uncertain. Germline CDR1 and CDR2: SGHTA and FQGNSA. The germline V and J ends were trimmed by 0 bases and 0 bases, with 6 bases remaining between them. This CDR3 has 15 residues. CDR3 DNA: TGTGCCAGCAGCTTAGCGCCGGGCTCTGGAAACACCATATATTTT. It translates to CASSLAPGSGNTIYF.

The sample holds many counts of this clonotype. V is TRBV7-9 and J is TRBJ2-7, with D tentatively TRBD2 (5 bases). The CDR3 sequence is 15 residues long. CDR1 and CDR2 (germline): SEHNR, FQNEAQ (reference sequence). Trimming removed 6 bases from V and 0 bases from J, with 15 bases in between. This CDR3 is CASRAPTGSSYEQYF. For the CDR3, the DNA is TGTGCCAGCAGGGCCCCCACGGGGAGCTCCTACGAGCAGTACTTC.

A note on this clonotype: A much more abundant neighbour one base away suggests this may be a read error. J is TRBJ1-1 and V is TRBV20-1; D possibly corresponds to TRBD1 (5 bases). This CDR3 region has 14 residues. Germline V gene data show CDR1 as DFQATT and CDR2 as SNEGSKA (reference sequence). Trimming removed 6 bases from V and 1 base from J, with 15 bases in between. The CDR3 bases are TGCAGTGCCTACCTAAGGGGTTCGAACACTGAAGCTTTCTTT. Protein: CSAYLRGSNTEAFF.

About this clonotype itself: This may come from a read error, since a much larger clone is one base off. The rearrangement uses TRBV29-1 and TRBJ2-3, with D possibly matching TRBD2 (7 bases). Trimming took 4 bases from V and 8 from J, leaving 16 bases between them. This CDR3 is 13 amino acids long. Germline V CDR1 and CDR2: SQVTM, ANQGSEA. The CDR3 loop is CSVVRGAVGTQYF. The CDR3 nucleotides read TGCAGCGTTGTTCGGGGGGCGGTAGGTACGCAGTATTTT.

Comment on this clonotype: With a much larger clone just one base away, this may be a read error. The CDR3 nucleotides are TGTGCCAGCAGTTTAGACCAAGAGACCCAGTACTTC. Its translation is CASSLDQETQYF. The rearrangement joins TRBV12-3 or TRBV12-4 to TRBJ2-5; D not resolved. The CDR3 totals 12 residues. V dropped 1 base and J dropped 0 bases, with 0 bases sitting between them.

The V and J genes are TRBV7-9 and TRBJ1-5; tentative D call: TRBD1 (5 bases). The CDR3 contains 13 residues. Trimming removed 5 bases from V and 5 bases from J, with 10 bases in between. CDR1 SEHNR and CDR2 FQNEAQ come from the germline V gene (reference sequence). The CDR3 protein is CASSGDGHQPQHF. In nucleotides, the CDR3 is TGTGCCAGCAGCGGGGACGGCCATCAGCCCCAGCATTTT.

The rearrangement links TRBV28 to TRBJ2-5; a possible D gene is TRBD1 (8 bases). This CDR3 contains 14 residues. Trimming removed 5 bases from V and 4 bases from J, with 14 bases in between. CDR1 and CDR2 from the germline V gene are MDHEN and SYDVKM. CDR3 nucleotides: TGTGCCAGCAGTGGAACAGGGGGGGGAGAGACCCAGTACTTC. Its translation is CASSGTGGGETQYF.

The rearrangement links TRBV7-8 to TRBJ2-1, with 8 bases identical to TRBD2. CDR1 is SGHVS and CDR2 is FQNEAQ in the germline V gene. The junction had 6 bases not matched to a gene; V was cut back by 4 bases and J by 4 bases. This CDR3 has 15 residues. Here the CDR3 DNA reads TGTGCCAGCAGCTCATTAAGCGGGGGTTACAATGAGCAGTTCTTC. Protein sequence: CASSSLSGGYNEQFF. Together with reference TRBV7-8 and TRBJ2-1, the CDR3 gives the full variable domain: GAGVSQSPRYKVAKRGQDVALRCDPISGHVSLFWYQQALGQGPEFLTYFQNEAQLDKSGLPSDRFFAERPEGSVSTLKIQRTQQEDSAVYLCASSSLSGGYNEQFFGPGTRLTVL.

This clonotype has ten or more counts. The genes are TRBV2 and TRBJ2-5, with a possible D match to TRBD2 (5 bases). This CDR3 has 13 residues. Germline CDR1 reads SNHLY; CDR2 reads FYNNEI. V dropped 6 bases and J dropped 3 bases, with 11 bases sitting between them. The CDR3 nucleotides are TGTGCCAGCAGCCAGGTAGCGAAAGAGACCCAGTACTTC. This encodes CASSQVAKETQYF. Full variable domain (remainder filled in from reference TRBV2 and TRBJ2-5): EPEVTQTPSHQVTQMGQEVILRCVPISNHLYFYWYRQILGQKVEFLVSFYNNEISEKSEIFDDQFSVERPDGSNFTLKIRSTKLEDSAMYFCASSQVAKETQYFGPGTRLLVL.

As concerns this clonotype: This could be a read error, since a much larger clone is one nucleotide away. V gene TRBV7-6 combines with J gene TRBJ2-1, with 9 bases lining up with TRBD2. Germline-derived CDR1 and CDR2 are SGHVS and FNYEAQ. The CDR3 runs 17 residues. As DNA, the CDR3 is TGTGCCAGCAGCTTAAGCGTTGGTAGCGGGGGCCACAATGAGCAGCTCTTC. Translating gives CASSLSVGSGGHNEQLF.

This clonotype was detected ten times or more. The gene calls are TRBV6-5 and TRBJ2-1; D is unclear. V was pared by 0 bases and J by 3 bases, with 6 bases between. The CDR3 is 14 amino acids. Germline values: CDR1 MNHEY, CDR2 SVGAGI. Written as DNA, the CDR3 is TGTGCCAGCAGTTACTCGGAAAGCTACAATGAGCAGTTCTTC. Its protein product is CASSYSESYNEQFF.

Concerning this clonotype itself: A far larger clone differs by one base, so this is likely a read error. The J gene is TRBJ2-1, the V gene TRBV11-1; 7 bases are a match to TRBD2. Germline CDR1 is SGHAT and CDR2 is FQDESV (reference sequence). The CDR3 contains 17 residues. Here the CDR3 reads CASSLRRAGKFHNEQLF. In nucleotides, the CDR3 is TGTGCCAGCAGCTTAAGACGAGCGGGGAAATTCCACAATGAGCAGCTCTTC.

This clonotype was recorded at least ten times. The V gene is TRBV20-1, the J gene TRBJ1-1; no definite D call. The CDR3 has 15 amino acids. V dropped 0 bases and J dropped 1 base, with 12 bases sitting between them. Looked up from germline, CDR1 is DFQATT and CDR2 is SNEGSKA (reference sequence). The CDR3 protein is CSARDLGRGNTEAFF. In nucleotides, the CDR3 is TGCAGTGCTAGAGATCTCGGACGGGGGAACACTGAAGCTTTCTTT.

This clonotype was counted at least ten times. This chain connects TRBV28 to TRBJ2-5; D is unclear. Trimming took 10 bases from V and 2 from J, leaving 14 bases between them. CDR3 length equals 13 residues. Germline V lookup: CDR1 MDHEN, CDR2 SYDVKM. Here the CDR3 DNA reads TGTGCCACCCCGTGTTTGGTTCAAGAGACCCAGTACTTC. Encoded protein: CATPCLVQETQYF.

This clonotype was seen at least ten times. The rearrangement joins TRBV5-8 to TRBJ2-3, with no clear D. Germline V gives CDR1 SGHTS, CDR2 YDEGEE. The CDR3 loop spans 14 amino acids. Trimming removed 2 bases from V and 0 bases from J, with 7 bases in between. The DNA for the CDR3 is TGTGCCAGCAGCTTATACCTAAGCACAGATACGCAGTATTTT. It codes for CASSLYLSTDTQYF.

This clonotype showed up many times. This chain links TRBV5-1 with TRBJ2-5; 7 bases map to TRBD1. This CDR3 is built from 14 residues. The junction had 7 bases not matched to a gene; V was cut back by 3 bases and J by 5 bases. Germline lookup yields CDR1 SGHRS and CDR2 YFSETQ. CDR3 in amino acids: CASSSQGPGETQYF. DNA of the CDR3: TGCGCCAGCAGCTCACAGGGGCCGGGGGAGACCCAGTACTTC.

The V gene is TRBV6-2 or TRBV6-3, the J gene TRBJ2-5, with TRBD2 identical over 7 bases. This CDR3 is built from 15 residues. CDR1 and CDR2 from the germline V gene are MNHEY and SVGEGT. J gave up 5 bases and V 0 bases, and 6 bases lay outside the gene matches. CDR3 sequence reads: CASSYSSLAGETQYF. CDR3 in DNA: TGTGCCAGCAGTTACTCGAGCTTAGCGGGCGAGACCCAGTACTTC.

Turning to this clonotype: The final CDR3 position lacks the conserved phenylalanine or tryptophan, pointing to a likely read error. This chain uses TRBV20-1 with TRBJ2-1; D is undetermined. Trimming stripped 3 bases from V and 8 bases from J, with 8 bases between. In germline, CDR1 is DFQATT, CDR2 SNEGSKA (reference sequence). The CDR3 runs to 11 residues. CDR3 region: CSASHSHEQFL. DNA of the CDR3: TGCAGTGCTAGTCATAGCCATGAGCAGTTCTTA.

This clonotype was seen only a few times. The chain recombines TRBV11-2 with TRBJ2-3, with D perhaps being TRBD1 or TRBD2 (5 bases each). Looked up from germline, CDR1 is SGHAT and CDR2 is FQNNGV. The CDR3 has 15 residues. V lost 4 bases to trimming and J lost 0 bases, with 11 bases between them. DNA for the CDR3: TGTGCCAGCAGCTCAATCCGGGACAGCACAGATACGCAGTATTTT. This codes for CASSSIRDSTDTQYF.

The CDR3 nucleotides read TGTGCCCGTACAGTTTCCTCAGGGAACACTGAAGCTTTCTTT. Its protein is CARTVSSGNTEAFF. The chain links TRBV30 to TRBJ1-1, with unresolved D. Germline CDR1 GTSNPN, CDR2 SVGIG (reference sequence). Trimming took off 8 bases at V and 1 base at J, with 17 bases between the two ends. This CDR3 region has 14 residues.

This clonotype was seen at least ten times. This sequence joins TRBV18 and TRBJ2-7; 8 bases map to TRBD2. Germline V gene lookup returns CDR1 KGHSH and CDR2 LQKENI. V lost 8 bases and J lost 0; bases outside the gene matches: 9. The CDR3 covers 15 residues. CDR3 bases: TGTGCCAGCGGCCCGGGCGGGGGGAGCTCCTACGAGCAGTACTTC. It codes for CASGPGGGSSYEQYF. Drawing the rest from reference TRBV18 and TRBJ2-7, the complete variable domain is NAGVMQNPRHLVRRRGQEARLRCSPMKGHSHVYWYRQLPEEGLKFMVYLQKENIIDESGMPKERFSAEFPKEGPSILRIQQVVRGDSAAYFCASGPGGGSSYEQYFGPGTRLTVT.

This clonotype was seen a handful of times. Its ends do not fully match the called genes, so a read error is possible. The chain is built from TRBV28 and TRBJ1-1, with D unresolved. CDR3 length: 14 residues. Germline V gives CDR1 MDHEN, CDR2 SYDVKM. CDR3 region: CASRLWVQGTEAFF. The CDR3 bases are TGTGCCAGCAGGTTATGGGTCCAAGGGACTGAAGCTTTCTTT. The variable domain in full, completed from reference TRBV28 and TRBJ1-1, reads DVKVTQSSRYLVKRTGEKVFLECVQDMDHENMFWYRQDPGLGLRLIYFSYDVKMKEKGDIPEGYSVSREKKERFSLILESASTNQTSMYLCASRLWVQGTEAFFGQGTRLTVV.

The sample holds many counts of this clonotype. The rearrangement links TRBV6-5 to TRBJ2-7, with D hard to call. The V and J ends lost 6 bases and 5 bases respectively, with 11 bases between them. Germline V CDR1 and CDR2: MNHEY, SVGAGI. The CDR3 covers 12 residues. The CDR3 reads CASRGNLDEQYF. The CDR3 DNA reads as TGTGCCAGCAGGGGGAATTTGGACGAGCAGTACTTC.

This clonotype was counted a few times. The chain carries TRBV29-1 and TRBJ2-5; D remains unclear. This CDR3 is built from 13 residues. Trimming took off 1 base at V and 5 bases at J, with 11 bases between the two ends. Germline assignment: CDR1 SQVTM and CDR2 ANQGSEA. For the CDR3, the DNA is TGCAGCGTTGAAGTGCCAGGTTGGGAGACCCAGTACTTC. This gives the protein CSVEVPGWETQYF.

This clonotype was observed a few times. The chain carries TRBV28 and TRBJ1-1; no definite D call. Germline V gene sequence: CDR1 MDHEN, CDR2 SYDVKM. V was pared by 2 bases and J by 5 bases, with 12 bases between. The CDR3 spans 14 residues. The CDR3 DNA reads TGTGCCAGCAGTTTAGGTGTAGGGTGGACTGAAGCTTTCTTT. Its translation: CASSLGVGWTEAFF.

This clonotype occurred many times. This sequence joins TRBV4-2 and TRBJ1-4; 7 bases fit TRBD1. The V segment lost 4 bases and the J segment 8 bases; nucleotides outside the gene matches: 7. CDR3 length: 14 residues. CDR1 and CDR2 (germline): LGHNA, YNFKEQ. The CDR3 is CASSRDRADEKLFF. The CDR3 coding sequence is TGTGCCAGCAGCCGAGACAGGGCCGACGAAAAACTGTTTTTT.